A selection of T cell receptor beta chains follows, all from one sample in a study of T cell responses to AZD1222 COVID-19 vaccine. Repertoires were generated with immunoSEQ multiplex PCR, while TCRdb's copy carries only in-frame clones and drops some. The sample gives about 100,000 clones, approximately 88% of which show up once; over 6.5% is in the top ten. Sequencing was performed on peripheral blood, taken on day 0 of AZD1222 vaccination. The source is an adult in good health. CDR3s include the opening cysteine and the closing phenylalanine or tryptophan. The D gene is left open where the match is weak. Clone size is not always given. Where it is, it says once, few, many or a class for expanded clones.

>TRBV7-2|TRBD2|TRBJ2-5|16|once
TGTGCCAGCAGCAGGACTAGCGGGGGGTACCAAGAGACCCAGTACTTC
CASSRTSGGYQETQYF
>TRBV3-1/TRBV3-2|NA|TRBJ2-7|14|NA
TGTGCCAGCAGCCTCCCGGCCACGACTTACGAGCAGTACTTC
CASSLPATTYEQYF
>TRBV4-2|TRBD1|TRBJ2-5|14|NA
TGTGCCAGCAGCCACCGTAACAGGGGTGAGACCCAGTACTTC
CASSHRNRGETQYF
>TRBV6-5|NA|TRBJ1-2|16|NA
TGTGCCAGCAGTTACTCAGGCAGCCACCCTAACTATGGCTACACCTTC
CASSYSGSHPNYGYTF
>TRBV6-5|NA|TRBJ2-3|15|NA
TGTGCCAGCGGGAGAAGGGGCTTCAACACAGATACGCAGTATTTT
CASGRRGFNTDTQYF
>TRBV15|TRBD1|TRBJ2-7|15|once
TGTGCCACCAGCAGACCAGGGACAGGTGGCTACGAGCAGTACTTC
CATSRPGTGGYEQYF
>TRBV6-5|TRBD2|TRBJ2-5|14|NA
TGTGCCAGCAGCGGCTGGGGGGGACAAGAGACCCAGTACTTC
CASSGWGGQETQYF
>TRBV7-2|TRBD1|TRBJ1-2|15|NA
TGTGCCAGCAGCCCGGACAGGGGGTACAACTATGGCTACACCTTC
CASSPDRGYNYGYTF
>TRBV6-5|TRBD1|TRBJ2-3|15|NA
TGTGCCAGCAGGACCATGGGACAGATAACAGATACGCAGTATTTT
CASRTMGQITDTQYF
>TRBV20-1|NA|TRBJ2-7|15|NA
NA
CSASSSGGRIHEQYF
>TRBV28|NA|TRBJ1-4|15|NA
TGTGCCAGCAAAGTTCAGGGGCAAACTAATGAAAAACTGTTTTTT
CASKVQGQTNEKLFF
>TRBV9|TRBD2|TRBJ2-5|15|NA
TGTGCCAGCAGCGTAGACGGGAGGTACCCAGAGACCCAGTACTTC
CASSVDGRYPETQYF
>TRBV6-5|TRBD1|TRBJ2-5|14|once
TGTGCCAGCAGTTACGGGACAGTTAAAGAGACCCAGTACTTC
CASSYGTVKETQYF
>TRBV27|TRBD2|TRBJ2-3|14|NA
TGTGCCAGCAGTACTAGCGGGAGGGCAGATACGCAGTATTTT
CASSTSGRADTQYF
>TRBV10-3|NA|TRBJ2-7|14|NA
TGTGCCACTATGCCGGAAGAACGCTACTACGAGCAGTACTTC
CATMPEERYYEQYF
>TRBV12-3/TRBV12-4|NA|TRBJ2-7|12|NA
TGTGCCAGCAGCAAAGGGGCCTACGAGCAGTACTTC
CASSKGAYEQYF
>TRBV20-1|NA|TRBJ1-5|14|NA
TGCAGTGCTCGTGACAGGAGAGGCAATCAGCCCCAGCATTTT
CSARDRRGNQPQHF
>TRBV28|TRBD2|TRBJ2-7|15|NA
TGTGCCAGCAGTTTACGACTAGCGGAACACTACGAGCAGTACTTC
CASSLRLAEHYEQYF
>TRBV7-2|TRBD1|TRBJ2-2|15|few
TGTGCCAGCAGCTTTATACAGGGGGGTACCGGGGAGCTGTTTTTT
CASSFIQGGTGELFF
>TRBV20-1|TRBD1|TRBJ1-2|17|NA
TGCAGTGCTAGTAGTCTGGGGGGGACAGGGTTGGGATATGGCTACACCTTC
CSASSLGGTGLGYGYTF
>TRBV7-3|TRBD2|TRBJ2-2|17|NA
TGTGCCAGCAGACCAACTAGCGGGGGCAATAACACCGGGGAGCTGTTTTTT
CASRPTSGGNNTGELFF
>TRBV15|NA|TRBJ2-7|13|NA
TGTGCCACCAGCAGAGAACTCCGCAACGAGCAGTACTTC
CATSRELRNEQYF
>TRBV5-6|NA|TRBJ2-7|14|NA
TGTGCCAGCAGCTTCCGGCCAGGGTCCTACGAGCAGTACTTC
CASSFRPGSYEQYF
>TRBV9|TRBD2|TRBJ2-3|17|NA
TGTGCCAGCAGCGTACCAACTAGCGGGGGGCTCACAGATACGCAGTATTTT
CASSVPTSGGLTDTQYF
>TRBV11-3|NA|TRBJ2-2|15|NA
TGTGCCAGCAGCTTAGAAGGGACCATGACCGGGGAGCTGTTTTTT
CASSLEGTMTGELFF
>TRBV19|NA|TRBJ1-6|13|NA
TGTGCCAGTAGGGATAAGGCAGCCTCACCCCTCCACTTT
CASRDKAASPLHF
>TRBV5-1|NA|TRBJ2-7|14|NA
TGCGCCAGCAGCTTGGGGCTCCCTACCTACGAGCAGTACTTC
CASSLGLPTYEQYF
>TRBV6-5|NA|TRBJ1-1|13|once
TGTGCCAGCATGGGCAGGGTGGGCACTGAAGCTTTCTTT
CASMGRVGTEAFF
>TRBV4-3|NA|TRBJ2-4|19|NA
TGCGCCAGCAGCTGGGGACAAGACCCCACGGGACTAGCCAAAAACATTCAGTACTTC
CASSWGQDPTGLAKNIQYF
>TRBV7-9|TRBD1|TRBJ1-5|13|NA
TGTGCCAGCAGCATACAGGGGGTGCAGCCCCAGCATTTT
CASSIQGVQPQHF
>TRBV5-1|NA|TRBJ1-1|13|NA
TGCGCCAGCAGCTTGGTGGTTGACACTGAAGCTTTCTTT
CASSLVVDTEAFF
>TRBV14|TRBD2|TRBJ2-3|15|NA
TGTGCCAGCAGCCAACGACTAGCGGGCCCAGATACGCAGTATTTT
CASSQRLAGPDTQYF
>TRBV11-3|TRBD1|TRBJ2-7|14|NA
TGTGCCAGCAGCTTAGGGACAGGGACCTACGAGCAGTACTTC
CASSLGTGTYEQYF
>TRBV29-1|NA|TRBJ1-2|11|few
TGCAGCGCCCGGGACAATTATGGCTACACCTTC
CSARDNYGYTF
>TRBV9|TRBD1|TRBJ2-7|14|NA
TGTGCCAGCAGCTCTAGCCAGGGGGCCTACGAGCAGTACTTC
CASSSSQGAYEQYF